This TCR beta chain was identified during a study of blood T cell repertoires in COVID-19. As for the study in general: PBMCs, B-cell-depleted T cells, or T cells provided the cDNA or gDNA that made up the material.

Profiling relied on immunoSEQ multiplex PCR, and the TCRdb table lists in-frame clones only, not all of them. Counted here are some 96,000 clones, around 90% occurring once; the ten biggest clones make up 5%. This clone is a singleton in its sample. The CDR3 extends over 17 amino acids. Germline CDR1 and CDR2: SGHNT and YYREEE (reference sequence). V was pared by 4 bases and J by 4 bases, with 13 bases of the junction left unmatched. The V call is TRBV5-4, the J call TRBJ2-1, with 8 bases identical to TRBD2. The receptor was isolated from a human donor in a cohort sampled during active COVID-19. Sequenced sample: peripheral blood. CDR3 DNA sequence: TGTGCCAGCAGCCCACGGTTTAGCGGGAAACCTTACAATGAGCAGTTCTTC. It encodes CASSPRFSGKPYNEQFF. Combining the CDR3 with reference TRBV5-4 and TRBJ2-1 gives the whole variable domain ETGVTQSPTHLIKTRGQQVTLRCSSQSGHNTVSWYQQALGQGPQFIFQYYREEENGRGNFPPRFSGLQFPNYSSELNVNALELDDSALYLCASSPRFSGKPYNEQFFGPGTRLTVL.